A selection of T cell receptor beta chains follows, all from one sample in a study of blood T cells in healthy people across ages. TCRdb itself ran the 5' RACE reads through MiXCR, one entry per CDR3 protein. The sample lists almost 550,000 distinct CDR3 sequences; around 24% were seen once. The sample was also linked to a second study, of T cells of mothers and their children.

Sequenced input: blood. The source is a boy aged 10-17 years in good health. Both conserved end residues are part of each CDR3. The D gene is left open where the match is weak. Where a row states a size, it is once, few, many or the class of an expanded clone; other rows omit it.

>TRBJ2-3|-|TRBV4-3|TRBD1
TGCGCCAGCAGCCACGGGACAGGCGAAATCACAGATACGCAGTATTTT
CASSHGTGEITDTQYF
>TRBJ1-1|-|TRBV18|-
TGTGCCAGCTCACCTTCTCACACTGAAGCTTTCTTT
CASSPSHTEAFF
>TRBJ2-1|few|TRBV19|TRBD2
TGTGCCAGTAGTACGCTAGCGGGAGGCTACAATGAGCAGTTCTTC
CASSTLAGGYNEQFF
>TRBJ1-1|few|TRBV27|-
TGTGCCAGCAGTGCAATTCCGGGCCCCAACACTGAAGCTTTCTTT
CASSAIPGPNTEAFF
>TRBJ1-2|-|TRBV27|TRBD1
TGTGCCAGCAGTTTAGGACAGGGATTCAATGGCTACACCTTC
CASSLGQGFNGYTF
>TRBJ1-1|few|TRBV6-5|TRBD1
TGTGCCAGCAGTACCGCCGGGACAGGGGGCACTGAAGCTTTCTTT
CASSTAGTGGTEAFF
>TRBJ2-2|-|TRBV30|-
TGTGCCTGGAACCGGGCTGGCACCGGGGAGCTGTTTTTT
CAWNRAGTGELFF
>TRBJ2-1|-|TRBV7-6|TRBD1
TGTGCCAGCAGCTTATCGGTCGGGACAGGGGTTTCCAATCAGCAGTTCTTC
CASSLSVGTGVSNQQFF
>TRBJ1-2|-|TRBV14|-
TGTGCCAGCAGCCAAGTGATCAGCGGTGGCTACACCTTC
CASSQVISGGYTF
>TRBJ2-7|-|TRBV18|TRBD1
TGTGCCAGCTCAAACCGGGACAGGGTTGACTTC
CASSNRDRVDF
>TRBJ1-4|-|TRBV20-1|TRBD1
TGCAGTGTTCCCGACAGGGCGAATGAAAAACTGTTTTTT
CSVPDRANEKLFF
>TRBJ1-1|-|TRBV12-3/TRBV12-4|-
TGTGCCAGCAGTTTAGCGTATACGGGGGACACTGAAGCTTTCTTT
CASSLAYTGDTEAFF
>TRBJ2-7|-|TRBV20-1|-
TGCAGTGCTAGAGAGCCAGCCTACGAGCAGTACTTC
CSAREPAYEQYF
>TRBJ1-1|-|TRBV15|TRBD1
TGTGCCACCAGCAGAGCCCGGGACAGGGGGCGCGAAACTGAAGCTTTCTTT
CATSRARDRGRETEAFF
>TRBJ2-1|few|TRBV7-8|-
TGTGCCAGCAGCTTGGATTGGGGGGCAATAATACGCGACAATGAGCAGTTCTTC
CASSLDWGAIIRDNEQFF
>TRBJ1-4|-|TRBV14|-
TGTGCCAGCAGCCTAATGCCCGAGGTCGGAAAACTGTTTTTT
CASSLMPEVGKLFF
>TRBJ2-2|few|TRBV27|-
TGTGCCAGCAGTTGGTATGCCACCGGGGAGCTGTTTTTT
CASSWYATGELFF
>TRBJ1-4|-|TRBV5-6|-
TGTGCCAGCACCCTAAGTCGTCAGCCAAATGAAAAACTGTTTTTT
CASTLSRQPNEKLFF
>TRBJ1-2|-|TRBV14|TRBD1
TGTGCCAGCAGCCAAGAGGCGGGACAGGGGTACGACTATGGCTACACCTTC
CASSQEAGQGYDYGYTF
>TRBJ2-3|-|TRBV4-1|-
TGCGCCAGCAGCCAAGCTCATCTGGGTAGCACAGATACGCAGTATTTT
CASSQAHLGSTDTQYF
>TRBJ2-5|few|TRBV7-2|-
TGTGCCAGCAGCTCCGGGGAGCCCAAAAAAGAGACCCAGTACTTC
CASSSGEPKKETQYF
>TRBJ2-1|few|TRBV27|-
TGTGCCAGCAGCCGAAACCTGGGGTCCTACAATGAGCAGTTCTTC
CASSRNLGSYNEQFF
>TRBJ2-5|few|TRBV7-9|-
TGTGCCAGCAGCTTTCCAGGGGGGCCCGTGGAAGAGACCCAGTACTTC
CASSFPGGPVEETQYF
>TRBJ1-2|-|TRBV29-1|-
TGCAGCGTTGAGTCTCGGCAGAAGGATGGCTACACCTTC
CSVESRQKDGYTF
>TRBJ2-1|few|TRBV19|TRBD2
TGTGCCAGTCATACTGGGGGAGGGTTATACAATGAGCAGTTCTTC
CASHTGGGLYNEQFF
>TRBJ2-5|-|TRBV7-9|TRBD2
TGTGCCAGCGGGGGACTAGCGGACCCCCGGGAGACCCAGTACTTC
CASGGLADPRETQYF
>TRBJ2-1|-|TRBV7-2|-
TGTGCCAACAGCTTATCCGGGGGAGATTACAATGAGCAGTTCTTC
CANSLSGGDYNEQFF
>TRBJ1-1|-|TRBV28|-
TGTGCCAGCAGTATCCGGGACCCTGGGGGGGCTTTCTTT
CASSIRDPGGAFF
>TRBJ1-1|few|TRBV5-5|-
TGTGCCAGCACCTTCCTTGGGGCAGGGACATCTGAAGCTCTCTTT
CASTFLGAGTSEALF
>TRBJ2-7|few|TRBV28|TRBD2
TGTGCCAGCCAACTGGGGACTAGCGGGAGCTACGAGCAGTACTTC
CASQLGTSGSYEQYF